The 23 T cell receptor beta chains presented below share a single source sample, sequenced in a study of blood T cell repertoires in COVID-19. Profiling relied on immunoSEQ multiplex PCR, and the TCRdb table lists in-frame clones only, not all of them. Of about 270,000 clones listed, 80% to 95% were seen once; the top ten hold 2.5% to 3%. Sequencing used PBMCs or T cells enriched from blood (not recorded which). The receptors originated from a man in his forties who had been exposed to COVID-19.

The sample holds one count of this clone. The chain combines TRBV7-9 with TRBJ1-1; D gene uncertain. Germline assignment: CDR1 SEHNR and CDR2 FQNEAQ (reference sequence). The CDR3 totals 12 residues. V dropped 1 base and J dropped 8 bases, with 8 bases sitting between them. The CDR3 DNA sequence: TGTGCCAGCAGCTTAGGCGTCAGGGAAGCTTTCTTT. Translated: CASSLGVREAFF.

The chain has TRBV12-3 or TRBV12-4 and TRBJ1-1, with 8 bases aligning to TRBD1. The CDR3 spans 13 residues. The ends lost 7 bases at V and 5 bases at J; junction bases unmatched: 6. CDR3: CASNNRGRTEAFF. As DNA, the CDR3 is TGTGCCAGCAATAACAGGGGGAGGACTGAAGCTTTCTTT.

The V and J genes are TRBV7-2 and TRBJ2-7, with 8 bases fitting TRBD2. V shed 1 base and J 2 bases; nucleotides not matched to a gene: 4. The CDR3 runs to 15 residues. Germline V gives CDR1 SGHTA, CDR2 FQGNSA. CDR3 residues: CASSLVGSGTYEQYF. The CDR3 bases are TGTGCCAGCAGCTTAGTAGGTAGCGGGACCTACGAGCAGTACTTC.

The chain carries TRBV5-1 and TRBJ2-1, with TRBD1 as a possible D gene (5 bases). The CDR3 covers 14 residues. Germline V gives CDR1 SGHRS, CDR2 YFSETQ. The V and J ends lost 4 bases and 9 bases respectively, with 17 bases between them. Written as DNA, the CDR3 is TGCGCCAGCAGCAGCGACGAGGTAAGGGGTGAGCAGTTCTTC. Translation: CASSSDEVRGEQFF.

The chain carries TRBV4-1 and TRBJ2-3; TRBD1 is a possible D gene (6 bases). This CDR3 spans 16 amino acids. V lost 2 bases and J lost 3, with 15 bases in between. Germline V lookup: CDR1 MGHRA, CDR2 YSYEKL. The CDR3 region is CASSQYGNTGTDTQYF. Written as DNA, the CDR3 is TGCGCCAGCAGCCAATACGGGAACACAGGGACAGATACGCAGTATTTT.

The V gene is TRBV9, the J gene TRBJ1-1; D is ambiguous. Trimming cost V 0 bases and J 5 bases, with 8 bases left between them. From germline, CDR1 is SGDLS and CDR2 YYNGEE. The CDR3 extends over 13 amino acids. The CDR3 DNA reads TGTGCCAGCAGCGTAGGGGCTCAAACTGAAGCTTTCTTT. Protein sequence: CASSVGAQTEAFF. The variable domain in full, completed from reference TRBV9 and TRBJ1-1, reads DSGVTQTPKHLITATGQRVTLRCSPRSGDLSVYWYQQSLDQGLQFLIQYYNGEERAKGNILERFSAQQFPDLHSELNLSSLELGDSALYFCASSVGAQTEAFFGQGTRLTVV.

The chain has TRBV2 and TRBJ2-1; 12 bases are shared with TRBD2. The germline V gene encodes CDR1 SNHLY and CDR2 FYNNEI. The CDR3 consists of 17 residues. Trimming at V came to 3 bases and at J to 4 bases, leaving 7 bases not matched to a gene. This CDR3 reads CASSERGLAGGYNEQFF. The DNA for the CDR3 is TGTGCCAGCAGTGAGAGAGGGCTAGCGGGAGGGTACAATGAGCAGTTCTTC. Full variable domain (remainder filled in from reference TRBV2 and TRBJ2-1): EPEVTQTPSHQVTQMGQEVILRCVPISNHLYFYWYRQILGQKVEFLVSFYNNEISEKSEIFDDQFSVERPDGSNFTLKIRSTKLEDSAMYFCASSERGLAGGYNEQFFGPGTRLTVL.

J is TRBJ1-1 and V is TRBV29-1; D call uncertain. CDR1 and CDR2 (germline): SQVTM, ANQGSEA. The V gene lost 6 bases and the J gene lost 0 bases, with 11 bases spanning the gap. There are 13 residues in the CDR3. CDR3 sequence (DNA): TGCAGCGTCCTGGAGGAATTGAACACTGAAGCTTTCTTT. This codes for CSVLEELNTEAFF. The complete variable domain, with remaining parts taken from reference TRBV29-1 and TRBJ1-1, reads SAVISQKPSRDICQRGTSLTIQCQVDSQVTMMFWYRQQPGQSLTLIATANQGSEATYESGFVIDKFPISRPNLTFSTLTVSNMSPEDSSIYLCSVLEELNTEAFFGQGTRLTVV.

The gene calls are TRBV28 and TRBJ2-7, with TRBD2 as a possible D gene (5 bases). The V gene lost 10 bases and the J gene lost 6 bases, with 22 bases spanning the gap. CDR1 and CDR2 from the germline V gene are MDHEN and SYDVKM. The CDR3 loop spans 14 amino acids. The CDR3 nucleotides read TGTGCCACTCTCGGCGGCGGTCCTCGGGGCGAGCAGTACTTC. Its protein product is CATLGGGPRGEQYF.

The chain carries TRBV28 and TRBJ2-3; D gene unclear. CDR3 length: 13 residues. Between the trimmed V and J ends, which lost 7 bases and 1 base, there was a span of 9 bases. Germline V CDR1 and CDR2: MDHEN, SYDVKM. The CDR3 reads CASTLGGTDTQYF. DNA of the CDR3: TGTGCCAGCACCCTCGGAGGCACAGATACGCAGTATTTT.

The CDR3 loop reads CASSPGQRYGYTF. In DNA form, the CDR3 reads TGTGCCAGCAGCCCGGGACAGCGCTATGGCTACACCTTC. The chain recombines TRBV14 with TRBJ1-2; TRBD1 matches 7 bases. The CDR3 extends over 13 amino acids. The V gene end was trimmed by 4 bases and the J gene end by 4 bases; junction bases not matched to a gene: 3. Germline V gene data show CDR1 as SGHDN and CDR2 as FVKESK.

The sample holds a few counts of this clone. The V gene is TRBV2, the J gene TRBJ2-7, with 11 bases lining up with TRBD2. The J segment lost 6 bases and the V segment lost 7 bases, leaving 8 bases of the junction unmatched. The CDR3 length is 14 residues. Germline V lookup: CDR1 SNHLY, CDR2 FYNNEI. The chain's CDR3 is CASNLAGGLGEQYF. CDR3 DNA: TGTGCCAGCAATTTAGCGGGAGGGTTGGGCGAGCAGTACTTC.

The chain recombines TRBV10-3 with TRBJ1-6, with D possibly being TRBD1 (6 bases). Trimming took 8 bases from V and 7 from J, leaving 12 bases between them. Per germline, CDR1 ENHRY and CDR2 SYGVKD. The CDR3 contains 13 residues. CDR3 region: CAIRQVENSPLHF. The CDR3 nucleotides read TGTGCCATCCGACAGGTCGAAAATTCACCCCTCCACTTT.

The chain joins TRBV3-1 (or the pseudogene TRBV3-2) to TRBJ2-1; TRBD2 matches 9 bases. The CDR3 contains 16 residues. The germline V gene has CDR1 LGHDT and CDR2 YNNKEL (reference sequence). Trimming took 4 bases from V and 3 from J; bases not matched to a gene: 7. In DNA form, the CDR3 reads TGTGCCAGCAGCCTGGCGCGGGGGGGATTCTACAATGAGCAGTTCTTC. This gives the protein CASSLARGGFYNEQFF.

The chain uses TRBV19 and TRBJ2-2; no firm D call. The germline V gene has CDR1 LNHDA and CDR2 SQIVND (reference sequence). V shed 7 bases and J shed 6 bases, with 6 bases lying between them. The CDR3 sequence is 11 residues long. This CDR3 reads CASKRAGELFF. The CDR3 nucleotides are TGTGCCAGTAAAAGAGCCGGGGAGCTGTTTTTT. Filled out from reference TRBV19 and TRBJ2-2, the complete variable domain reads DGGITQSPKYLFRKEGQNVTLSCEQNLNHDAMYWYRQDPGQGLRLIYYSQIVNDFQKGDIAEGYSVSREKKESFPLTVTSAQKNPTAFYLCASKRAGELFFGEGSRLTVL.

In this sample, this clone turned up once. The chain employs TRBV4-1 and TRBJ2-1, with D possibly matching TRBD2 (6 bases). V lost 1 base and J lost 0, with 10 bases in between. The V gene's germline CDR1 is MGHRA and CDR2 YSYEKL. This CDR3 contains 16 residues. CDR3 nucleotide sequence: TGCGCCAGCAGCCAAGTGGGGGGTAGCTCCTACAATGAGCAGTTCTTC. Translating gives CASSQVGGSSYNEQFF.

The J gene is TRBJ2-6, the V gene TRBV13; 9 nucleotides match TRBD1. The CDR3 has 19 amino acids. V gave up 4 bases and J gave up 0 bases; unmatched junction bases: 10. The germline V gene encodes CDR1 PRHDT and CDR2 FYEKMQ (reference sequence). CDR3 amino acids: CASSSDRGPLSSGANVLTF. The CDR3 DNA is TGTGCCAGCAGCTCGGACAGGGGCCCCCTTAGCTCTGGGGCCAACGTCCTGACTTTC.

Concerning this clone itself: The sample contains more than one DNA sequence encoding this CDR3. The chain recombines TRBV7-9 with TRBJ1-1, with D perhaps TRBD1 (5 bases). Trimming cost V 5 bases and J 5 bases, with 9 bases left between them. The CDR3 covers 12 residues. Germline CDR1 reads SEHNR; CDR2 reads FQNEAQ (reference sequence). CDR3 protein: CASSLGETEAFF. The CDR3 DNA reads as TGTGCCAGCAGCCTAGGGGAGACTGAAGCTTTCTTT.

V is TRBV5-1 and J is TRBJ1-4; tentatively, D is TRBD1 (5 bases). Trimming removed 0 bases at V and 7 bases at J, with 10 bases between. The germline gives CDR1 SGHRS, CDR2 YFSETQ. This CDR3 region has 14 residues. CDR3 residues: CASSLGRVSEKLFF. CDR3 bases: TGCGCCAGCAGCTTGGGCAGGGTTTCTGAAAAACTGTTTTTT.

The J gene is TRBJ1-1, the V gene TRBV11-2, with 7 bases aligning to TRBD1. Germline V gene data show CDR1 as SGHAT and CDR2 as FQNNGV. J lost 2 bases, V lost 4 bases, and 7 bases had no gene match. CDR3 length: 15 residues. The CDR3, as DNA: TGTGCCAGCAGCTCCACGGACAGGCTTAACACTGAAGCTTTCTTT. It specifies CASSSTDRLNTEAFF.

The CDR3 DNA sequence: TGTGCCATCAGAAGGCTCAGGGTGGGTTCACCCCTCCACTTT. Its protein product is CAIRRLRVGSPLHF. V is TRBV10-3 and J is TRBJ1-6; TRBD1 might be the D (5 bases). V gave up 6 bases and J gave up 9 bases, with 15 bases separating them. The CDR3 sequence is 14 residues long. The germline gives CDR1 ENHRY, CDR2 SYGVKD.

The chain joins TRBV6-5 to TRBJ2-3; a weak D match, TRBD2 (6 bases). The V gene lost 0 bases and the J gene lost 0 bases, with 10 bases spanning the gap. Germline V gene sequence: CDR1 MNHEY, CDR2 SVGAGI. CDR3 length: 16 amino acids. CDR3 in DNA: TGTGCCAGCAGTTACTCAGGCGGGACTAGCACAGATACGCAGTATTTT. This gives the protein CASSYSGGTSTDTQYF.

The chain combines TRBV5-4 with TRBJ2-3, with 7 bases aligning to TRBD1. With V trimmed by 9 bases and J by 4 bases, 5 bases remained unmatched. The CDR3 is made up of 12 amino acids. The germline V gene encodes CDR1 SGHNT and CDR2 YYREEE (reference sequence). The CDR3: CATTGSPDTQYF. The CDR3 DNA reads TGTGCCACGACAGGGTCGCCAGATACGCAGTATTTT.